The rows below give T cell receptor beta chains drawn from one sample of a study of T cells in Graves' hyperthyroidism and ophthalmopathy. TCRdb called the multiplex PCR reads again in MiXCR, with one record for every CDR3 protein. The data show some 500,000 distinct CDR3 sequences, with roughly 14% seen just once and around a sixth held by the top ten. The specimen sequenced was blood. The source of these receptors is a woman under 30 with Graves' hyperthyroidism. Each CDR3 is given with its conserved first and last residue. The order of the fields is CDR3 length, V gene, clone size, J gene, D gene, CDR3 protein, CDR3 DNA. The D gene is left open where the match is weak. Rows give clone size only sometimes, using once, few, many, or a class for an expanded clone.

len: 16; v_gene: TRBV19; abundance: .; j_gene: TRBJ2-7; d_gene: .; CDR3aa: CASSIDQTGLRSEQYF; CDR3nt: TGTGCCAGTAGTATAGATCAAACTGGACTACGCTCTGAGCAGTACTTC
len: 16; v_gene: TRBV7-3; abundance: many; j_gene: TRBJ2-3; d_gene: TRBD1; CDR3aa: CASSLKRTGPTDTQYF; CDR3nt: TGTGCCAGCAGCTTAAAACGGACAGGGCCCACAGATACGCAGTATTTT
len: 13; v_gene: TRBV24-1; abundance: few; j_gene: TRBJ2-1; d_gene: .; CDR3aa: CATSDLGGSEQFF; CDR3nt: TGTGCCACCAGTGATTTGGGGGGGAGTGAGCAGTTCTTC
len: 15; v_gene: TRBV28; abundance: many; j_gene: TRBJ1-1; d_gene: .; CDR3aa: CASSPSRTPNTEAFF; CDR3nt: TGTGCCAGCAGCCCATCAAGGACACCGAACACTGAAGCTTTCTTT
len: 21; v_gene: TRBV29-1; abundance: many; j_gene: TRBJ2-1; d_gene: TRBD2; CDR3aa: CSVLYTSGTSGVLTTYNEQFF; CDR3nt: TGCAGCGTCTTGTATACATCCGGGACTAGCGGAGTCCTGACGACGTACAATGAGCAGTTCTTC
len: 13; v_gene: TRBV2; abundance: .; j_gene: TRBJ2-5; d_gene: .; CDR3aa: CASSLVSLETQYF; CDR3nt: TGTGCCAGCAGCTTAGTGTCGCTTGAGACCCAGTACTTC
len: 16; v_gene: TRBV20-1; abundance: few; j_gene: TRBJ2-3; d_gene: TRBD2; CDR3aa: CSAIPGLAGLRDTQYF; CDR3nt: TGCAGTGCTATCCCGGGACTAGCGGGTTTGAGAGATACGCAGTATTTT
len: 16; v_gene: TRBV6-8; abundance: few; j_gene: TRBJ2-1; d_gene: TRBD2; CDR3aa: CASSRVTAGARNEQFF; CDR3nt: TGTGCCAGCAGTCGAGTAACAGCGGGAGCAAGGAATGAGCAGTTCTTC
len: 15; v_gene: TRBV30; abundance: .; j_gene: TRBJ2-6; d_gene: TRBD1; CDR3aa: CAATGDSTGANVLTF; CDR3nt: TGTGCCGCGACAGGGGACTCAACTGGGGCCAACGTCCTGACTTTC
len: 15; v_gene: TRBV5-1; abundance: few; j_gene: TRBJ1-2; d_gene: .; CDR3aa: CASSPGAPLGYGYTF; CDR3nt: TGCGCCAGCAGCCCGGGTGCACCCCTAGGCTATGGCTACACCTTC
len: 16; v_gene: TRBV7-7; abundance: many; j_gene: TRBJ2-3; d_gene: TRBD1; CDR3aa: CASSFPTGLGTDTQYF; CDR3nt: TGTGCTAGCAGCTTTCCGACAGGGCTAGGCACAGATACGCAGTATTTT
len: 17; v_gene: TRBV2; abundance: .; j_gene: TRBJ2-5; d_gene: TRBD1; CDR3aa: CASRINSGGAVKETQYF; CDR3nt: TGTGCCAGCAGAATCAACTCAGGGGGCGCGGTAAAAGAGACCCAGTACTTC
len: 16; v_gene: TRBV11-1; abundance: many; j_gene: TRBJ2-1; d_gene: TRBD2; CDR3aa: CASTSSGRALVNEQFF; CDR3nt: TGTGCCAGCACCTCTAGCGGGAGGGCCCTCGTAAATGAGCAGTTCTTC